Following are 30 T cell receptor beta chains from one sample sequenced in a study of identical twins. TCRdb recomputed calls from the 5' RACE reads with MiXCR, one row per CDR3 protein. The table lists around 340,000 distinct CDR3 sequences, 9% of them singletons. Sequencing was done on a sample of naive T cells sorted from blood. The receptor source for this set is a woman aged 50 to 60 in good health.

The chain carries TRBV7-9 and TRBJ2-3, with a tentative D call TRBD1 (7 bases). This CDR3 comprises 15 residues. The germline gives CDR1 SEHNR, CDR2 FQNEAQ (reference sequence). V was pared by 7 bases and J by 0 bases, with 14 bases between. The CDR3 DNA reads TGTGCCAGCACCAGGGGGGAGTCTAGCACAGATACGCAGTATTTT. Translating it yields CASTRGESSTDTQYF.

In this sample, this clonotype turned up a few times. J is TRBJ2-5 and V is TRBV12-3 or TRBV12-4; possible D gene TRBD2, 6 bases. V lost 2 bases and J lost 7, with 20 bases in between. The CDR3 loop spans 16 amino acids. The CDR3 nucleotides are TGTGCCAGCAGTTTAAGGGCACCGGGGGTAGTTGGGACCCAGTACTTC. This encodes CASSLRAPGVVGTQYF.

This sequence joins TRBV20-1 and TRBJ1-1, with D tentatively TRBD1 (6 bases). This CDR3 has 14 amino acids. Germline values: CDR1 DFQATT, CDR2 SNEGSKA (reference sequence). V lost 2 bases and J lost 5, with 15 bases in between. CDR3 amino acids: CSARTQGSGTEAFF. CDR3 in DNA: TGCAGTGCTAGAACCCAGGGGTCTGGGACTGAAGCTTTCTTT.

CDR3 nucleotides: TGCAGTGCTAGGGGGGGGCTCGGGGCCAACGTCCTGACTTTC. It encodes CSARGGLGANVLTF. This chain uses TRBV20-1 with TRBJ2-6, with D perhaps TRBD2 (7 bases). The V gene's germline CDR1 is DFQATT and CDR2 SNEGSKA (reference sequence). The V end lost 3 bases, the J end lost 4 bases, and 10 bases lay between the germline ends. CDR3 length: 14 residues.

The chain joins TRBV19 to TRBJ1-1; 10 bases align to TRBD1. Germline lookup yields CDR1 LNHDA and CDR2 SQIVND (reference sequence). V was clipped by 3 bases and J by 4 bases; unmatched bases: 2. The CDR3 runs 14 residues. The CDR3 reads CASSMRTGGTEAFF. As DNA, the CDR3 is TGTGCCAGTAGTATGAGGACAGGGGGCACTGAAGCTTTCTTT. Drawing the rest from reference TRBV19 and TRBJ1-1, the complete variable domain is DGGITQSPKYLFRKEGQNVTLSCEQNLNHDAMYWYRQDPGQGLRLIYYSQIVNDFQKGDIAEGYSVSREKKESFPLTVTSAQKNPTAFYLCASSMRTGGTEAFFGQGTRLTVV.

This clonotype was observed a handful of times. The chain joins TRBV6-5 to TRBJ2-1, with TRBD2 matching 10 bases. The V segment lost 1 base and the J segment 2 bases; nucleotides outside the gene matches: 5. This CDR3 has 17 residues. Germline CDR1 reads MNHEY; CDR2 reads SVGAGI. DNA for the CDR3: TGTGCCAGCAGTTACTTGACTAGCGGGTACACCTACAATGAGCAGTTCTTC. Protein sequence: CASSYLTSGYTYNEQFF.

The chain recombines TRBV12-3 or TRBV12-4 with TRBJ2-3; tentatively, D is TRBD2 (7 bases). The V end lost 6 bases, the J end lost 7 bases, and 20 bases lay between the germline ends. CDR3 size: 15 residues. Written as DNA, the CDR3 is TGTGCCAGCAGACAAGAGGGGGAGGGCCGCAATACGCAGTATTTT. Protein product: CASRQEGEGRNTQYF.

This chain joins TRBV18 and TRBJ1-5, with D maybe TRBD1 (6 bases). The CDR3 runs 14 residues. Trimming left V 0 bases short and J 7 bases short, with 10 bases between. Germline V lookup: CDR1 KGHSH, CDR2 LQKENI. CDR3 nucleotide sequence: TGTGCCAGCTCACCACCGGGGGCAAGGCAGCCCCAGCATTTT. Translating it yields CASSPPGARQPQHF.

This clonotype was seen at least ten times. The chain joins TRBV4-1 to TRBJ2-7; no definite D call. Germline V gene data show CDR1 as MGHRA and CDR2 as YSYEKL. CDR3 length: 13 amino acids. V was trimmed by 1 base and J by 3 bases, leaving 7 bases between them. CDR3 sequence (DNA): TGCGCCAGCAGCCAAGGACATGACTACGAGCAGTACTTC. Its protein is CASSQGHDYEQYF.

A note on this clonotype: The conserved phenylalanine or tryptophan is not found at the CDR3 terminus, so this likely reflects a read error. This chain connects TRBV9 to TRBJ1-5; TRBD1 agrees at 7 bases. Trimming at V came to 3 bases and at J to 6 bases, leaving 6 bases not matched to a gene. Germline-derived CDR1 and CDR2 are SGDLS and YYNGEE. This CDR3 spans 14 amino acids. The CDR3 nucleotides read TGTGCCAGCAGCGCGACAGGGTCATTTCAGCCCCAGCATGTT. This codes for CASSATGSFQPQHV.

The V gene is TRBV12-3 or TRBV12-4, the J gene TRBJ2-1; 7 bases agree with TRBD2. The CDR3 spans 11 residues. V trimming: 5 bases; J trimming: 10 bases; junction bases outside the gene matches: 2. DNA for the CDR3: TGTGCCAGCAGTAGAGCGGGGGAGCAGTTCTTC. This codes for CASSRAGEQFF.

The DNA for the CDR3 is TGCAGCGGCAGGACAGGGAGCGACACTGAAGCTTTCTTT. It encodes CSGRTGSDTEAFF. This chain connects TRBV29-1 to TRBJ1-1; 8 bases map to TRBD1. Germline CDR1 reads SQVTM; CDR2 reads ANQGSEA. The CDR3 runs to 13 residues. J lost 3 bases, V lost 7 bases, and 7 bases had no gene match.

This clonotype was detected a few times. This chain links TRBV29-1 with TRBJ2-1; possible D gene TRBD2, 6 bases. CDR3 size: 11 residues. Germline loops: CDR1 SQVTM, CDR2 ANQGSEA. Deletions cut 4 bases from V and 5 bases from J, with 6 bases between. CDR3 region: CSVGGNNEQFF. The CDR3 coding sequence is TGCAGCGTTGGCGGGAACAATGAGCAGTTCTTC.

The V and J genes are TRBV12-3 or TRBV12-4 and TRBJ2-7; maybe TRBD2 (7 bases). V was clipped by 7 bases and J by 2 bases, with 15 bases between them. The CDR3 extends over 14 amino acids. The CDR3 sequence: CASKTGGKAYEQYF. Here the CDR3 DNA reads TGTGCCAGCAAAACGGGGGGCAAAGCCTACGAGCAGTACTTC.

In this sample, this clonotype turned up a few times. CDR3 amino acids: CASSTLTSGSSYNEQFF. The DNA for the CDR3 is TGTGCCAGCAGCACTCTGACTAGCGGGAGCTCCTACAATGAGCAGTTCTTC. The chain has TRBV3-1 and TRBJ2-1, with 12 positions matching TRBD2. Germline V gene sequence: CDR1 LGHDT, CDR2 YNNKEL (reference sequence). Germline trimming cut 5 bases from V and 0 bases from J; bases unmatched to any gene: 5. The CDR3 spans 17 residues.

This clonotype appeared a few times. This chain uses TRBV29-1 with TRBJ2-3, with D tentatively TRBD1 (6 bases). The CDR3 has 14 residues. V lost 4 bases and J lost 1, with 12 bases in between. Germline lookup yields CDR1 SQVTM and CDR2 ANQGSEA. The CDR3 coding sequence is TGCAGCGTTGTCGACAGGATACGCACAGATACGCAGTATTTT. Its translation: CSVVDRIRTDTQYF.

This chain uses TRBV5-1 with TRBJ2-3, with 7 bases lining up with TRBD1. CDR3 length equals 15 residues. V shed 6 bases, J shed 1 base, and the junction held 8 bases outside the gene matches. The germline gives CDR1 SGHRS, CDR2 YFSETQ. Here the CDR3 DNA reads TGCGCCAGCAACTCGGGACAGTCCGGCACAGATACGCAGTATTTT. The encoded protein is CASNSGQSGTDTQYF.

A remark on this clonotype: No conserved phenylalanine or tryptophan ends this CDR3, so it is likely a read error. The rearrangement links TRBV25-1 to TRBJ2-5; 9 nucleotides agree with TRBD1. There are 15 residues in the CDR3. CDR1 is MGHDK, CDR2 SYGVNS, per germline. Unmatched junction bases numbered 6, after V lost 3 bases and J lost 4 bases. CDR3 residues: CASSDQQGAGETQYS. The CDR3 nucleotides read TGTGCCAGCAGTGACCAACAGGGGGCTGGAGAGACCCAGTACTCC.

The genes are TRBV19 and TRBJ2-3, with TRBD2 matching 9 bases. With V trimmed by 0 bases and J by 4 bases, 14 bases remained unmatched. The length of the CDR3 is 19 residues. The germline V gene has CDR1 LNHDA and CDR2 SQIVND (reference sequence). CDR3 region: CASSIDHFLASGIPDTQYF. For the CDR3, the DNA is TGTGCCAGTAGTATAGATCATTTTTTGGCTAGCGGGATCCCAGATACGCAGTATTTT.

This clonotype was counted only a few times. This sequence joins TRBV7-9 and TRBJ2-6, with D maybe TRBD2 (5 bases). Looked up from germline, CDR1 is SEHNR and CDR2 is FQNEAQ (reference sequence). This CDR3 is built from 13 residues. The CDR3 is CAVGVAGANVLTF. DNA of the CDR3: TGTGCGGTGGGAGTTGCTGGGGCCAACGTCCTGACTTTC. Supplemented by reference TRBV7-9 and TRBJ2-6, the full variable domain reads DTGVSQNPRHKITKRGQNVTFRCDPISEHNRLYWYRQTLGQGPEFLTYFQNEAQLEKSRLLSDRFSAERPKGSFSTLEIQRTEQGDSAMYLCAVGVAGANVLTFGAGSRLTVL.

In this sample, this clonotype turned up a few times. The chain has TRBV5-6 and TRBJ2-7; D perhaps matches TRBD1 (6 bases). Germline values: CDR1 SGHDT, CDR2 YYEEEE. The CDR3 runs 14 residues. CDR3 in amino acids: CASSVGASSDEQYV. For the CDR3, the DNA is TGTGCCAGCAGCGTGGGGGCCTCCTCCGACGAGCAGTACGTC.

The table lists this clonotype with a few counts. V usage is TRBV4-1 and J usage is TRBJ2-3; possibly TRBD1 for D (5 bases). From germline, CDR1 is MGHRA and CDR2 YSYEKL. The CDR3 covers 14 residues. Trimming pared 2 bases from V and 2 bases from J, leaving 8 bases between. The CDR3 DNA follows: TGCGCCAGCAGCCAACAGGACACCACAGATACGCAGTATTTT. This translates into CASSQQDTTDTQYF.

This clonotype was observed at least ten times. The chain is built from TRBV5-1 and TRBJ1-1; D is uncertain. Germline CDR1 and CDR2: SGHRS and YFSETQ. Trimming shortened V by 0 bases and J by 0 bases, and 15 bases separated the two germline ends. This CDR3 contains 17 residues. The CDR3 region has the DNA TGCGCCAGCAGCTTGGCGTTCGGACCTCCCATGAACACTGAAGCTTTCTTT. Its translation is CASSLAFGPPMNTEAFF. Using reference TRBV5-1 and TRBJ1-1 for the parts outside the CDR3, the full variable domain is KAGVTQTPRYLIKTRGQQVTLSCSPISGHRSVSWYQQTPGQGLQFLFEYFSETQRNKGNFPGRFSGRQFSNSRSEMNVSTLELGDSALYLCASSLAFGPPMNTEAFFGQGTRLTVV.

This clonotype was detected a few times. This chain links TRBV20-1 with TRBJ2-1, with D unclear. The V gene's germline CDR1 is DFQATT and CDR2 SNEGSKA (reference sequence). Trimming took 3 bases from V and 7 from J, leaving 16 bases between them. The CDR3 has 14 residues. For the CDR3, the DNA is TGCAGTGCTAGTTTCCAGACTGGACCGAATGAGCAGTTCTTC. It translates to CSASFQTGPNEQFF.

The chain has TRBV6-1 and TRBJ2-1, with a tentative D call TRBD2 (5 bases). Trimming left V 7 bases short and J 1 base short, with 11 bases between. The CDR3 has 14 amino acids. Germline CDR1 reads MNHNS; CDR2 reads SASEGT. CDR3 loop: CASIKAGSYNEQFF. The CDR3 DNA is TGTGCCAGCATAAAGGCGGGTTCCTACAATGAGCAGTTCTTC.

This rearrangement joins TRBV21-1 to TRBJ2-2. TRBV21-1 is reported as a pseudogene. The CDR3 consists of 15 residues. The CDR3 coding sequence is TGTGCCAGCAGCAATTACAGTCGATGGACCGGGGAGCTGTTTTTT. Its translation is CASSNYSRWTGELFF.

Only a few counts were recorded for this clonotype. CDR3 region: CASSPSPNYDEKLFF. The CDR3 DNA reads as TGTGCCAGCTCCCCGTCCCCGAACTACGATGAAAAACTGTTTTTT. The rearrangement joins TRBV6-1 to TRBJ1-4; no reliable D call. The germline V gene has CDR1 MNHNS and CDR2 SASEGT. This CDR3 is 15 amino acids long. Trimming shortened V by 8 bases and J by 6 bases, and 19 bases separated the two germline ends.

This clonotype was observed at least ten times. The chain uses TRBV27 and TRBJ1-1; TRBD1 aligns across 8 bases. The CDR3 totals 15 residues. Germline values: CDR1 MNHEY, CDR2 SMNVEV (reference sequence). V gave up 3 bases and J gave up 1 base; unmatched junction bases: 4. CDR3 DNA: TGTGCCAGCAGTTTCTCGGGGACAGGGAACACTGAAGCTTTCTTT. It yields the protein CASSFSGTGNTEAFF.

This clonotype was counted only a few times. V and J are TRBV29-1 and TRBJ1-2; the D gene is possibly TRBD1 (5 bases). V was pared by 6 bases and J by 3 bases, with 5 bases between. Germline lookup yields CDR1 SQVTM and CDR2 ANQGSEA. This CDR3 comprises 10 residues. Here the CDR3 reads CSVQDYGYTF. The CDR3 DNA is TGCAGCGTACAGGACTATGGCTACACCTTC.

This clonotype appeared many times. This sequence joins TRBV12-3 or TRBV12-4 and TRBJ1-5, with D possibly being TRBD1 (5 bases). V was trimmed by 2 bases and J by 7 bases, leaving 18 bases between them. The CDR3 length is 16 residues. Here the CDR3 reads CASSLNSGTLHQPQHF. CDR3 bases: TGTGCCAGCAGTTTAAACTCCGGGACCCTGCACCAGCCCCAGCATTTT.